One and the same sample provided the 28 T cell receptor beta chains below, sequenced in a study of graft-versus-host responses after intestinal transplantation. These receptors are not linked to any known antigen. The table came from immunoSEQ multiplex PCR; TCRdb's copy has only in-frame clones and leaves some out. The sample consists of around 100,000 clones, 85% to 95% of them appearing once. The specimen was unstimulated CD8+ T cells sorted from spleen or lymph node cells, collected before transplant. The receptor set was obtained from a human donor who was the organ donor for an intestinal transplant.

The V gene is TRBV7-8, the J gene TRBJ2-1; 14 nucleotides match TRBD2. The trim removed 0 bases at V and 12 bases at J, leaving 10 bases unmatched. Germline V gene sequence: CDR1 SGHVS, CDR2 FQNEAQ. This CDR3 comprises 17 residues. The CDR3 region is CASSLAGLAGGRKGQFF. CDR3 nucleotide sequence: TGTGCCAGCAGCTTAGCCGGACTAGCGGGAGGTAGAAAAGGGCAGTTCTTC.

This clone was observed a few times. The chain has TRBV5-1 and TRBJ2-7, with D perhaps TRBD1 (6 bases). Per germline, CDR1 SGHRS and CDR2 YFSETQ. Trimming took off 3 bases at V and 2 bases at J, with 9 bases between the two ends. The CDR3 consists of 13 residues. The CDR3 is CASSWDKTYEQYF. In DNA form, the CDR3 reads TGCGCCAGCAGCTGGGACAAAACCTACGAGCAGTACTTC.

V gene TRBV2 combines with J gene TRBJ2-7, with 8 positions matching TRBD1. V shed 8 bases, J shed 4 bases, and the junction held 4 bases outside the gene matches. From germline, CDR1 is SNHLY and CDR2 FYNNEI. The CDR3 covers 12 residues. The CDR3 region has the DNA TGTGCCAGCTCTACAGGGGGTTACGAGCAGTACTTC. Translation: CASSTGGYEQYF.

V usage is TRBV29-1 and J usage is TRBJ1-4, with no clear D. Germline V lookup: CDR1 SQVTM, CDR2 ANQGSEA. The CDR3 is 11 amino acids. Trimming shortened V by 6 bases and J by 10 bases, and 12 bases separated the two germline ends. CDR3 DNA sequence: TGCAGCGTGGCGAGCTCAGGAAAACTGTTTTTT. Its translation: CSVASSGKLFF.

The chain joins TRBV11-2 to TRBJ2-3; D may be TRBD2 (6 bases). Germline loops: CDR1 SGHAT, CDR2 FQNNGV. CDR3 size: 15 residues. V was cut by 5 bases and J by 3 bases, with 15 bases left in between. The CDR3 coding sequence is TGTGCCAGCAGCCGGGGGTCTGGGTTGACAGATACGCAGTATTTT. Translating gives CASSRGSGLTDTQYF.

This sequence joins TRBV4-1 and TRBJ2-1; D unclear. V was trimmed by 3 bases and J by 0 bases, leaving 12 bases between them. CDR1 and CDR2 (germline): MGHRA, YSYEKL. This CDR3 contains 16 residues. The CDR3, as DNA: TGCGCCAGCAGCCAGGGGATGGACCCCTCCTACAATGAGCAGTTCTTC. It is translated as CASSQGMDPSYNEQFF.

V and J are TRBV7-9 and TRBJ2-5, with 11 nucleotides matching TRBD2. This CDR3 spans 15 amino acids. CDR1 is SEHNR, CDR2 FQNEAQ, per germline (reference sequence). J lost 3 bases, V lost 1 base, and 1 base had no gene match. The DNA of the CDR3 is TGTGCCAGCAGCTTAGTACTAGCGGGAGAAGAGACCCAGTACTTC. Its translation is CASSLVLAGEETQYF.

This chain joins TRBV5-1 and TRBJ1-4; 7 nucleotides match TRBD1. Losses at the gene ends were 1 base for V and 2 bases for J; bases not matched to a gene: 8. Germline values: CDR1 SGHRS, CDR2 YFSETQ. CDR3 size: 17 residues. The CDR3: CASSLTGGTATNEKLFF. The CDR3 DNA sequence: TGCGCCAGCAGCTTGACAGGTGGGACAGCGACTAATGAAAAACTGTTTTTT.

The CDR3 bases are TGTGCCAGCAGCTTAGAAAGGGGTGCCGGGGAGCTGTTTTTT. It yields the protein CASSLERGAGELFF. The J gene is TRBJ2-2, the V gene TRBV13; TRBD1 is a possible D gene (5 bases). Per germline, CDR1 PRHDT and CDR2 FYEKMQ (reference sequence). V gave up 1 base and J gave up 6 bases, with 9 bases separating them. This CDR3 comprises 14 residues.

The rearrangement links TRBV9 to TRBJ2-6; 10 nucleotides match TRBD1. CDR1 is SGDLS, CDR2 YYNGEE, per germline. This CDR3 is built from 17 residues. The J segment lost 6 bases and the V segment lost 3 bases, leaving 9 bases of the junction unmatched. In DNA form, the CDR3 reads TGTGCCAGCAGCGCTAGACAGGGGGCACCCCAGGCCAACGTCCTGACTTTC. This codes for CASSARQGAPQANVLTF.

The chain combines TRBV10-3 with TRBJ2-7; the match to TRBD2 covers 10 bases. Germline CDR1 and CDR2: ENHRY and SYGVKD. V was pared by 3 bases and J by 0 bases, with 8 bases of the junction left unmatched. CDR3 length: 17 residues. CDR3 nucleotides: TGTGCCATCAGTGAACTAGCGGGGCCATCGAGCTCCTACGAGCAGTACTTC. This gives the protein CAISELAGPSSSYEQYF.

The rearrangement joins TRBV5-6 to TRBJ2-7; possible D gene TRBD2, 6 bases. Germline V gene lookup returns CDR1 SGHDT and CDR2 YYEEEE. V was pared by 6 bases and J by 4 bases, with 14 bases between. This CDR3 is built from 13 residues. The CDR3, as DNA: TGTGCCAGCACCCCTGGGGGGTCTTACGAGCAGTACTTC. It translates to CASTPGGSYEQYF. The entire variable domain, with the rest obtained from reference TRBV5-6 and TRBJ2-7, is as follows: DAGVTQSPTHLIKTRGQQVTLRCSPKSGHDTVSWYQQALGQGPQFIFQYYEEEERQRGNFPDRFSGHQFPNYSSELNVNALLLGDSALYLCASTPGGSYEQYFGPGTRLTVT.

V gene TRBV5-5 combines with J gene TRBJ1-1, with a possible D match to TRBD1 (5 bases). The germline V and J ends were trimmed by 4 bases and 4 bases, with 20 bases remaining between them. This CDR3 comprises 16 residues. CDR1 is SGHKS and CDR2 is YYEKEE in the germline V gene (reference sequence). CDR3: CASSAFKALGGTEAFF. For the CDR3, the DNA is TGTGCCAGCAGCGCCTTTAAGGCCCTCGGGGGCACTGAAGCTTTCTTT.

The chain combines TRBV6-1 with TRBJ2-5; no firm D call. The CDR3 runs 13 residues. CDR1 MNHNS and CDR2 SASEGT come from the germline V gene. Trimming took 2 bases from V and 1 from J, leaving 5 bases between them. The CDR3 spells CASSEPGQETQYF. The CDR3 coding sequence is TGTGCCAGCAGTGAACCCGGCCAAGAGACCCAGTACTTC.

The rearrangement joins TRBV7-9 to TRBJ2-1, with D possibly being TRBD2 (5 bases). The length of the CDR3 is 13 residues. The V and J ends lost 0 bases and 6 bases respectively, with 6 bases between them. Germline CDR1 reads SEHNR; CDR2 reads FQNEAQ (reference sequence). The CDR3 spells CASSLALANEQFF. The CDR3 DNA reads as TGTGCCAGCAGCTTAGCTCTAGCCAATGAGCAGTTCTTC.

This sequence joins TRBV6-1 and TRBJ2-7; D not certain. The V end was cut by 3 bases, the J end by 2 bases, with 8 bases between. Germline V lookup: CDR1 MNHNS, CDR2 SASEGT. The CDR3 is made up of 13 amino acids. The CDR3 nucleotides read TGTGCCAGCAGTGAGGCTCCCGCCTACGAGCAGTACTTC. Amino acids: CASSEAPAYEQYF.

The rearrangement uses TRBV28 and TRBJ2-2; 7 bases fit TRBD1. Germline V CDR1 and CDR2: MDHEN, SYDVKM. J gave up 1 base and V 4 bases, and 0 bases lay outside the gene matches. This CDR3 has 14 residues. The CDR3, as DNA: TGTGCCAGCAGTTCAGGGGGGAACACCGGGGAGCTGTTTTTT. This translates into CASSSGGNTGELFF.

J is TRBJ2-5 and V is TRBV13; TRBD1 matches 10 bases. Germline values: CDR1 PRHDT, CDR2 FYEKMQ (reference sequence). CDR3 length equals 15 residues. The V gene end was trimmed by 7 bases and the J gene end by 5 bases; junction bases not matched to a gene: 10. The CDR3 reads CASTSTGGTLETQYF. DNA for the CDR3: TGTGCCAGCACCTCGACAGGGGGCACGTTGGAGACCCAGTACTTC.

The chain recombines TRBV19 with TRBJ1-5; D is possibly TRBD1 (5 bases). Per the germline V gene, CDR1 is LNHDA and CDR2 is SQIVND (reference sequence). CDR3 size: 14 residues. V lost 1 base, J lost 7 bases, and 11 bases lay in between. CDR3 sequence: CASSIVSWDQPQHF. CDR3 bases: TGTGCCAGTAGTATAGTGAGCTGGGACCAGCCCCAGCATTTT.

This clone was observed a handful of times. This sample includes further DNA sequences coding for the same CDR3. CDR3 DNA sequence: TGTGCCAGCAGCCTGACAGGGGGGTCCTACGAGCAGTACTTC. Protein sequence: CASSLTGGSYEQYF. The gene calls are TRBV6-1 and TRBJ2-7; 9 bases are a match to TRBD1. The V segment lost 6 bases and the J segment 1 base; nucleotides outside the gene matches: 4. CDR1 and CDR2 (germline): MNHNS, SASEGT. The CDR3 loop spans 14 amino acids.

The gene calls are TRBV4-3 and TRBJ2-1, with unresolved D. The V gene lost 0 bases and the J gene lost 0 bases, with 18 bases spanning the gap. The CDR3 runs 19 residues. Germline assignment: CDR1 LGHNA and CDR2 YSLEER. The CDR3 nucleotides read TGCGCCAGCAGCCAAGACCTTTTGGTAACGACCAGCTCCTACAATGAGCAGTTCTTC. This gives the protein CASSQDLLVTTSSYNEQFF.

The rearrangement links TRBV5-6 to TRBJ2-7; D not certain. Germline CDR1 is SGHDT and CDR2 is YYEEEE. The CDR3 is 12 amino acids. Trimming stripped 2 bases from V and 5 bases from J, with 8 bases between. This CDR3 reads CASSLGLNEQYF. The CDR3 DNA reads TGTGCCAGCAGCTTAGGGCTCAACGAGCAGTACTTC.

The chain carries TRBV9 and TRBJ2-2; D possibly corresponds to TRBD2 (6 bases). Germline loops: CDR1 SGDLS, CDR2 YYNGEE. Trimming stripped 2 bases from V and 0 bases from J, with 20 bases between. The CDR3 length is 19 residues. Here the CDR3 reads CASSVAQRGGGSNTGELFF. Written as DNA, the CDR3 is TGTGCCAGCAGCGTCGCCCAACGAGGTGGAGGGTCGAACACCGGGGAGCTGTTTTTT. The whole variable domain, filled in from reference TRBV9 and TRBJ2-2, reads DSGVTQTPKHLITATGQRVTLRCSPRSGDLSVYWYQQSLDQGLQFLIQYYNGEERAKGNILERFSAQQFPDLHSELNLSSLELGDSALYFCASSVAQRGGGSNTGELFFGEGSRLTVL.

V is TRBV19 and J is TRBJ1-1; 9 nucleotides align to TRBD1. The V segment lost 4 bases and the J segment 3 bases; nucleotides outside the gene matches: 3. Germline assignment: CDR1 LNHDA and CDR2 SQIVND (reference sequence). CDR3 length equals 14 residues. This chain's CDR3 is CASSRDRAYTEAFF. For the CDR3, the DNA is TGTGCCAGTAGTAGGGACAGGGCGTACACTGAAGCTTTCTTT. The full variable domain, rest sourced from reference TRBV19 and TRBJ1-1, is DGGITQSPKYLFRKEGQNVTLSCEQNLNHDAMYWYRQDPGQGLRLIYYSQIVNDFQKGDIAEGYSVSREKKESFPLTVTSAQKNPTAFYLCASSRDRAYTEAFFGQGTRLTVV.

V and J are TRBV9 and TRBJ1-4, with no clear D. Trimming left V 4 bases short and J 3 bases short, with 10 bases between. Per germline, CDR1 SGDLS and CDR2 YYNGEE. The CDR3 sequence is 14 residues long. DNA for the CDR3: TGTGCCAGCAGCCCTCGGGATCCTAATGAAAAACTGTTTTTT. Amino acid sequence: CASSPRDPNEKLFF.

J is TRBJ1-2 and V is TRBV2, with D maybe TRBD1 (5 bases). The V gene's germline CDR1 is SNHLY and CDR2 FYNNEI. This CDR3 comprises 15 residues. The germline V and J ends were trimmed by 2 bases and 1 base, with 11 bases remaining between them. CDR3 DNA sequence: TGTGCCAGCAGTGAAAGGGACCCTATTAACTATGGCTACACCTTC. Amino acid sequence: CASSERDPINYGYTF.

The chain is built from TRBV7-6 and TRBJ2-3, with D perhaps TRBD2 (6 bases). V was clipped by 1 base and J by 12 bases, with 17 bases between them. CDR1 is SGHVS, CDR2 FNYEAQ, per germline. CDR3 size: 14 residues. The CDR3 protein is CASSLGSGGAQQYF. In nucleotides, the CDR3 is TGTGCCAGCAGCTTAGGATCGGGCGGGGCTCAACAGTATTTT.

The CDR3 sequence is CSVGRGSSYEQYF. DNA for the CDR3: TGCAGCGTCGGACGGGGAAGCTCCTACGAGCAGTACTTC. The chain recombines TRBV29-1 with TRBJ2-7, with a weak D call TRBD2 (5 bases). This CDR3 comprises 13 residues. The germline CDR1 and CDR2 sequences are SQVTM and ANQGSEA. Trimming removed 6 bases from V and 0 bases from J, with 12 bases in between.